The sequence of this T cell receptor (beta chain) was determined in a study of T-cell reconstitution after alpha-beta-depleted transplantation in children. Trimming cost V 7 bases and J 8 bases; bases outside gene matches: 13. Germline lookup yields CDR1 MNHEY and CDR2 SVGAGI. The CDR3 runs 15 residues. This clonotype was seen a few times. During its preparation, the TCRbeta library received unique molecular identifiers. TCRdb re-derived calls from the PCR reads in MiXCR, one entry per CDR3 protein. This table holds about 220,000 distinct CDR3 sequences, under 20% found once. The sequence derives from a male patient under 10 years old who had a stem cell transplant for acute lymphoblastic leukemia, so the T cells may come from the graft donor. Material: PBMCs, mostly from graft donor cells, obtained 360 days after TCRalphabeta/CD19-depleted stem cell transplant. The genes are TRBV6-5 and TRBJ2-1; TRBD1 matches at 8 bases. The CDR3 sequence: CASTYNPQGGDEQFF. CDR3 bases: TGTGCCAGCACTTATAACCCACAGGGGGGCGATGAGCAGTTCTTC.